These 8 T cell receptor beta chains originate from one sample sequenced in a study of CD8+ T cells in alopecia areata. After isolation, RNA underwent reverse transcription to generate cDNA as the sequencing template. Only in-frame clones appear in the TCRdb table, and some are missing; sequencing was by immunoSEQ multiplex PCR. The sample yields over 80,000 clones, 44% seen once. Documented treatment: oral pan-JAK inhibitor, 5-10 mg twice daily. The material sequenced was CD8+ T cells sorted from blood, taken at week 24, from a patient treated with tofacitinib. Every receptor here comes from a human donor with alopecia areata.

The chain has TRBV27 and TRBJ1-2, with 11 bases fitting TRBD1. Germline V gives CDR1 MNHEY, CDR2 SMNVEV (reference sequence). This CDR3 is built from 16 residues. V lost 4 bases and J lost 6; bases outside the gene matches: 10. The CDR3, as DNA: TGTGCCAGCAGTTACCTACCCCCGGGACAGGGGGATGGCTACACCTTC. Translating gives CASSYLPPGQGDGYTF.

The chain carries TRBV4-2 and TRBJ2-1; possible D gene TRBD2, 6 bases. Trimming removed 2 bases at V and 10 bases at J, with 9 bases between. The germline V gene encodes CDR1 LGHNA and CDR2 YNFKEQ. CDR3 length: 12 residues. The CDR3 bases are TGTGCCAGCAGCCAACCGGGACTCGAGCAGTTCTTC. Protein product: CASSQPGLEQFF.

This clone has more than one count but fewer than ten. The V call is TRBV2, the J call TRBJ2-5; D gene unclear. Germline CDR1 and CDR2: SNHLY and FYNNEI. The V end was cut by 7 bases, the J end by 6 bases, with 12 bases between. The CDR3 totals 12 residues. The CDR3 loop reads CASNDRSQTQYF. CDR3 in DNA: TGTGCCAGCAATGATCGGTCACAGACCCAGTACTTC. Full variable domain (rest looked up from reference TRBV2 and TRBJ2-5): EPEVTQTPSHQVTQMGQEVILRCVPISNHLYFYWYRQILGQKVEFLVSFYNNEISEKSEIFDDQFSVERPDGSNFTLKIRSTKLEDSAMYFCASNDRSQTQYFGPGTRLLVL.

The chain uses TRBV2 and TRBJ1-2; D remains ambiguous. CDR3 length equals 14 residues. Germline V gene data show CDR1 as SNHLY and CDR2 as FYNNEI. V lost 8 bases to trimming and J lost 4 bases, with 17 bases between them. The CDR3 DNA is TGTGCCAGCGTGGTGATCCGGGAAGGCTATGGCTACACCTTC. Protein sequence: CASVVIREGYGYTF.

This chain uses TRBV6-1 with TRBJ2-5; weak D call: TRBD1 (5 bases). This CDR3 spans 15 amino acids. Germline CDR1 and CDR2: MNHNS and SASEGT. The V end lost 1 base, the J end lost 5 bases, and 14 bases lay between the germline ends. The CDR3 DNA reads as TGTGCCAGCAGTGAAGTTATGGGGCGCGAGGAGACCCAGTACTTC. This codes for CASSEVMGREETQYF.

The V and J genes are TRBV27 and TRBJ2-7; D gene unclear. The CDR3 is 13 amino acids. Trimming left V 6 bases short and J 3 bases short, with 12 bases between. Per the germline V gene, CDR1 is MNHEY and CDR2 is SMNVEV (reference sequence). In DNA, the CDR3 is TGTGCCAGCAGCTTAGCAACAATCTACGAGCAGTACTTC. It specifies CASSLATIYEQYF.

This clone was seen a few times. V usage is TRBV7-2 and J usage is TRBJ2-3; 7 nucleotides match TRBD2. CDR3 length: 16 amino acids. Germline V gene sequence: CDR1 SGHTA, CDR2 FQGNSA. The junction had 12 bases not matched to a gene; V was cut back by 5 bases and J by 4 bases. Here the CDR3 DNA reads TGTGCCAGCAGCCCACTTAGCGGGCGTATGTCAGATACGCAGTATTTT. Protein sequence: CASSPLSGRMSDTQYF. The full variable domain, completed using reference TRBV7-2 and TRBJ2-3, is GAGVSQSPSNKVTEKGKDVELRCDPISGHTALYWYRQSLGQGLEFLIYFQGNSAPDKSGLPSDRFSAERTGGSVSTLTIQRTQQEDSAVYLCASSPLSGRMSDTQYFGPGTRLTVL.

This clone was counted a few times. The chain recombines TRBV5-6 with TRBJ2-1; D is unclear. The germline V gene has CDR1 SGHDT and CDR2 YYEEEE. V shed 0 bases and J shed 4 bases, with 14 bases lying between them. This CDR3 has 16 residues. The CDR3, as DNA: TGTGCCAGCAGCTTGGTAAGGGCAGAATTTTACAATGAGCAGTTCTTC. Translated, it gives CASSLVRAEFYNEQFF. Looking up the rest from reference TRBV5-6 and TRBJ2-1 gives the full variable domain: DAGVTQSPTHLIKTRGQQVTLRCSPKSGHDTVSWYQQALGQGPQFIFQYYEEEERQRGNFPDRFSGHQFPNYSSELNVNALLLGDSALYLCASSLVRAEFYNEQFFGPGTRLTVL.